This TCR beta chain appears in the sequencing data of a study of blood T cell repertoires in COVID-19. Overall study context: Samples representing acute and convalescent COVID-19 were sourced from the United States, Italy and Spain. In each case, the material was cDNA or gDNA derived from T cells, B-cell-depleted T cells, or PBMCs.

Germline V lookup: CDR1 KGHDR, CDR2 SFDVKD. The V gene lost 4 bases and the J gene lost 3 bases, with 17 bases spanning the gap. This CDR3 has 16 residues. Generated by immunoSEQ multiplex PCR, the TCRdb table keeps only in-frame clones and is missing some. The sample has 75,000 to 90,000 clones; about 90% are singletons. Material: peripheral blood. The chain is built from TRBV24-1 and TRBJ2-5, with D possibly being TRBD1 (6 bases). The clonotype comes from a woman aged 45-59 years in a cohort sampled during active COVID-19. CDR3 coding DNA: TGTGCCACCAGTGACCCTGGGACACAAGTTAAAGAGACCCAGTACTTC. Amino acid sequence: CATSDPGTQVKETQYF.